Shown below are 20 T cell receptor beta chains from a single sample sequenced in a study of cytomegalovirus exposure and HLA in healthy donors. Vbeta (60) and Jbeta (13) primers were used in the PCR. Profiled with immunoSEQ multiplex PCR; TCRdb holds only in-frame clones, not every one. This table holds 200,000 to 250,000 clones, under 80% found once. Material: PBMCs. These receptors all stem from a woman under 40 in good health and CMV-seronegative.

This clone has only one observation. CDR3 region: CAWSVQGLIYGYTF. The CDR3 bases are TGTGCCTGGAGTGTACAGGGCCTAATCTATGGCTACACCTTC. V and J are TRBV30 and TRBJ1-2; possibly TRBD1 for D (6 bases). The germline V gene has CDR1 GTSNPN and CDR2 SVGIG (reference sequence). The ends were cut back, 0 bases at V and 4 bases at J, with 12 bases in the middle. CDR3 length equals 14 residues. The full variable domain, its missing parts supplied by reference TRBV30 and TRBJ1-2, is SQTIHQWPATLVQPVGSPLSLECTVEGTSNPNLYWYRQAAGRGLQLLFYSVGIGQISSEVPQNLSASRPQDRQFILSSKKLLLSDSGFYLCAWSVQGLIYGYTFGSGTRLTVV.

V is TRBV5-8 and J is TRBJ1-2; possibly TRBD1 for D (5 bases). Germline CDR1 is SGHTS and CDR2 is YDEGEE. This CDR3 is built from 13 residues. Trimming removed 9 bases at V and 2 bases at J, with 14 bases between. CDR3 region: CATRQPNNYGYTF. DNA for the CDR3: TGTGCCACTAGACAGCCTAACAACTATGGCTACACCTTC. The whole variable domain, filled in from reference TRBV5-8 and TRBJ1-2, reads EAGVTQSPTHLIKTRGQQATLRCSPISGHTSVYWYQQALGLGLQFLLWYDEGEERNRGNFPPRFSGRQFPNYSSELNVNALELEDSALYLCATRQPNNYGYTFGSGTRLTVV.

This chain links TRBV29-1 with TRBJ2-4; a weak D match, TRBD1 (5 bases). The CDR3 loop spans 12 amino acids. The V gene's germline CDR1 is SQVTM and CDR2 ANQGSEA. V was cut by 3 bases and J by 9 bases, with 12 bases left in between. This CDR3 reads CSVEGSGAIQYF. In DNA form, the CDR3 reads TGCAGCGTTGAGGGTAGTGGGGCCATTCAGTACTTC. Complete variable domain (other parts from reference TRBV29-1 and TRBJ2-4): SAVISQKPSRDICQRGTSLTIQCQVDSQVTMMFWYRQQPGQSLTLIATANQGSEATYESGFVIDKFPISRPNLTFSTLTVSNMSPEDSSIYLCSVEGSGAIQYFGAGTRLSVL.

This clone has only a few counts. This sequence joins TRBV30 and TRBJ2-5; 13 nucleotides match TRBD2. Germline V CDR1 and CDR2: GTSNPN, SVGIG (reference sequence). The CDR3 totals 14 residues. The V gene end was trimmed by 7 bases and the J gene end by 4 bases; junction bases not matched to a gene: 6. This CDR3 is CASGTSGTGETQYF. In DNA form, the CDR3 reads TGTGCCTCCGGGACTAGCGGGACAGGAGAGACCCAGTACTTC.

The CDR3 region is CASSQAPGLGYTF. The CDR3, as DNA: TGTGCCAGCAGCCAGGCCCCAGGGCTTGGCTACACCTTC. The chain is built from TRBV6-1 and TRBJ1-2; a possible D gene is TRBD1 (5 bases). Looked up from germline, CDR1 is MNHNS and CDR2 is SASEGT. Deletions cut 6 bases from V and 7 bases from J, with 15 bases between. The CDR3 spans 13 residues.

This clone was recorded once. The chain employs TRBV4-1 and TRBJ1-1, with 7 nucleotides matching TRBD1. The germline V gene encodes CDR1 MGHRA and CDR2 YSYEKL. The V and J ends lost 6 bases and 1 base, in that order; junction bases with no gene match: 5. The CDR3 runs to 14 residues. CDR3 amino acids: CASSPEGANTEAFF. CDR3 sequence (DNA): TGCGCCAGCAGTCCCGAGGGGGCGAACACTGAAGCTTTCTTT.

This clone showed up just a few times. The chain recombines TRBV12-5 with TRBJ1-5, with D possibly being TRBD1 (6 bases). This CDR3 region has 13 residues. Trimming removed 6 bases from V and 1 base from J, with 7 bases in between. Germline CDR1 is LGHNT and CDR2 is FRNRAP. DNA for the CDR3: TGTGCTAGTGGCACAGGGAGCAATCAGCCCCAGCATTTT. It specifies CASGTGSNQPQHF.

The chain employs TRBV4-2 and TRBJ2-5, with D perhaps matching TRBD2 (6 bases). V was cut by 6 bases and J by 5 bases, with 19 bases left in between. Germline CDR1 is LGHNA and CDR2 is YNFKEQ. This CDR3 region has 15 residues. The CDR3 DNA follows: TGTGCCAGCAGTCCAAAGATGGGCGGGACGGAGACCCAGTACTTC. Translation gives CASSPKMGGTETQYF.

V and J are TRBV5-8 and TRBJ2-2; D call uncertain. V was clipped by 4 bases and J by 8 bases, with 9 bases between them. CDR1 and CDR2 (germline): SGHTS, YDEGEE. This CDR3 is 12 amino acids long. The CDR3 coding sequence is TGTGCCAGCAGCATCCTACAGGGGGAGCTGTTTTTT. The encoded protein is CASSILQGELFF.

V and J are TRBV11-1 and TRBJ2-5, with 9 nucleotides matching TRBD2. The J segment lost 5 bases and the V segment lost 4 bases, leaving 5 bases of the junction unmatched. CDR1 is SGHAT, CDR2 FQDESV, per germline (reference sequence). CDR3 length: 14 residues. CDR3 region: CASSSWTSAETQYF. The CDR3 region has the DNA TGTGCCAGCAGCTCGTGGACTAGCGCCGAGACCCAGTACTTC. Using reference TRBV11-1 and TRBJ2-5 for the parts outside the CDR3, the full variable domain is EAEVAQSPRYKITEKSQAVAFWCDPISGHATLYWYRQILGQGPELLVQFQDESVVDDSQLPKDRFSAERLKGVDSTLKIQPAELGDSAMYLCASSSWTSAETQYFGPGTRLLVL.

The rearrangement joins TRBV5-4 to TRBJ1-6, with 8 positions matching TRBD1. This CDR3 has 16 amino acids. The trim removed 2 bases at V and 8 bases at J, leaving 9 bases unmatched. CDR1 and CDR2 from the germline V gene are SGHNT and YYREEE (reference sequence). The CDR3 reads CASSFFQGAQDSPLHF. CDR3 sequence (DNA): TGTGCCAGCAGCTTCTTCCAGGGGGCGCAGGATTCACCCCTCCACTTT.

The rearrangement joins TRBV9 to TRBJ1-4; D unresolved. The CDR3 has 17 amino acids. Between the trimmed V and J ends, which lost 1 base and 2 bases, there was a span of 15 bases. Looked up from germline, CDR1 is SGDLS and CDR2 is YYNGEE. CDR3 sequence reads: CASSVNPSGETNEKLFF. In DNA form, the CDR3 reads TGTGCCAGCAGCGTAAATCCCTCCGGGGAGACTAATGAAAAACTGTTTTTT. The complete variable domain, with remaining parts taken from reference TRBV9 and TRBJ1-4, reads DSGVTQTPKHLITATGQRVTLRCSPRSGDLSVYWYQQSLDQGLQFLIQYYNGEERAKGNILERFSAQQFPDLHSELNLSSLELGDSALYFCASSVNPSGETNEKLFFGSGTQLSVL.

The chain uses TRBV6-5 and TRBJ1-1; TRBD1 agrees at 9 bases. The CDR3 is made up of 12 amino acids. The V segment lost 5 bases and the J segment 8 bases; nucleotides outside the gene matches: 3. Germline loops: CDR1 MNHEY, CDR2 SVGAGI. CDR3 amino acids: CASSLGTGEAFF. The CDR3 coding sequence is TGTGCCAGCAGTCTAGGGACAGGGGAAGCTTTCTTT.

V usage is TRBV6-1 and J usage is TRBJ2-7; 9 nucleotides line up with TRBD2. This CDR3 is built from 14 residues. CDR1 MNHNS and CDR2 SASEGT come from the germline V gene. The ends lost 5 bases at V and 2 bases at J; junction bases unmatched: 4. The CDR3 sequence: CASSFTSGPYEQYF. The CDR3 DNA sequence: TGTGCCAGCAGTTTTACTAGCGGGCCCTACGAGCAGTACTTC.

This clone turned up a few times. The gene calls are TRBV5-4 and TRBJ2-3, with 8 bases lining up with TRBD2. V shed 1 base and J 3 bases; nucleotides not matched to a gene: 7. The CDR3 extends over 16 amino acids. The germline CDR1 and CDR2 sequences are SGHNT and YYREEE (reference sequence). The CDR3 spells CASSLLRGANTDTQYF. CDR3 in DNA: TGTGCCAGCAGCTTGTTGCGGGGGGCAAATACAGATACGCAGTATTTT.

The chain recombines TRBV30 with TRBJ1-1; 9 bases map to TRBD1. This CDR3 is 14 amino acids long. J gave up 1 base and V 2 bases, and 2 bases lay outside the gene matches. CDR1 is GTSNPN, CDR2 SVGIG, per germline (reference sequence). The CDR3 reads CAWSPGQGNTEAFF. CDR3 sequence (DNA): TGTGCCTGGAGTCCGGGACAGGGGAACACTGAAGCTTTCTTT. The whole variable domain, remainder taken from reference TRBV30 and TRBJ1-1, is SQTIHQWPATLVQPVGSPLSLECTVEGTSNPNLYWYRQAAGRGLQLLFYSVGIGQISSEVPQNLSASRPQDRQFILSSKKLLLSDSGFYLCAWSPGQGNTEAFFGQGTRLTVV.

This clone was seen only a few times. The gene calls are TRBV2 and TRBJ1-1, with 7 bases fitting TRBD1. The V gene's germline CDR1 is SNHLY and CDR2 FYNNEI. Unmatched junction bases numbered 8, after V lost 6 bases and J lost 1 base. The CDR3 covers 15 residues. Written as DNA, the CDR3 is TGTGCCAGCAGCGGAGGGACAGCTGGGAACACTGAAGCTTTCTTT. Translated, it gives CASSGGTAGNTEAFF.

The CDR3 protein is CASSVRAGGRTDTQYF. In DNA, the CDR3 is TGCGCCAGCAGCGTTAGAGCGGGGGGACGCACAGATACGCAGTATTTT. The V call is TRBV5-1, the J call TRBJ2-3; 9 nucleotides agree with TRBD2. The CDR3 spans 16 residues. The germline V gene encodes CDR1 SGHRS and CDR2 YFSETQ. V dropped 4 bases and J dropped 1; count of bases not matched to a gene: 7.

This sequence joins TRBV9 and TRBJ1-3; D remains ambiguous. V was pared by 3 bases and J by 0 bases, with 10 bases between. Germline-derived CDR1 and CDR2 are SGDLS and YYNGEE. There are 15 residues in the CDR3. The DNA for the CDR3 is TGTGCCAGCAGCGGATCCGGGATCTCTGGAAACACCATATATTTT. Protein product: CASSGSGISGNTIYF.

The CDR3 spells CASSEGGREFYGYTF. CDR3 nucleotide sequence: TGTGCCAGCAGTGAGGGCGGGAGGGAGTTCTATGGCTACACCTTC. The rearrangement uses TRBV25-1 and TRBJ1-2; no clear D. This CDR3 comprises 15 residues. The germline V and J ends were trimmed by 3 bases and 4 bases, with 15 bases remaining between them. Germline CDR1 is MGHDK and CDR2 is SYGVNS.